The 21 T cell receptor beta chains presented below share a single source sample, sequenced in a study of blood T cell repertoires in COVID-19. TCRdb's table, derived via immunoSEQ multiplex PCR, lists solely in-frame clones and lacks some. The sample consists of about 400,000 clones, about 88% of them appearing once. What was sequenced was peripheral blood. All receptors derive from a woman aged 55-69 years with COVID-19, enrolled during active disease.

The chain carries TRBV5-1 and TRBJ2-7; tentative D call: TRBD1 (6 bases). This CDR3 comprises 12 residues. Germline V gives CDR1 SGHRS, CDR2 YFSETQ. Trimming took 7 bases from V and 1 from J, leaving 9 bases between them. The CDR3 protein is CASGDTSYEQYF. DNA of the CDR3: TGCGCCAGCGGGGACACATCCTACGAGCAGTACTTC.

This clone came up a few times. This rearrangement joins TRBV21-1 to TRBJ1-4; TRBD1, as called in the table, went unchecked against the DNA. TRBV21-1 is marked as a pseudogene. This CDR3 contains 14 residues. CDR3 protein: CASSKALQGEKLFF. CDR3 nucleotide sequence: TGTGCCAGCAGCAAAGCACTCCAGGGGGAAAAACTGTTTTTT.

The chain is built from TRBV9 and TRBJ1-3; no reliable D call. V was clipped by 1 base and J by 1 base, with 12 bases between them. The CDR3 runs to 16 residues. The germline CDR1 and CDR2 sequences are SGDLS and YYNGEE. CDR3 in amino acids: CASSVKFGSSGNTIYF. The DNA for the CDR3 is TGTGCCAGCAGCGTAAAATTTGGGAGTTCTGGAAACACCATATATTTT.

The V and J genes are TRBV30 and TRBJ1-2; the match to TRBD1 covers 7 bases. This CDR3 is built from 11 residues. Per germline, CDR1 GTSNPN and CDR2 SVGIG (reference sequence). J lost 6 bases, V lost 4 bases, and 2 bases had no gene match. Written as DNA, the CDR3 is TGTGCCTGGACAGGGGGGAATGGCTACACCTTC. Its protein is CAWTGGNGYTF.

This clone was seen only once. The DNA of the CDR3 is TGTGCCAGTAGTTCAACGGGACAGGGTTTTGGCTATGGCTACACCTTC. Translation gives CASSSTGQGFGYGYTF. The gene calls are TRBV19 and TRBJ1-2, with TRBD1 matching 9 bases. V was pared by 5 bases and J by 4 bases, with 11 bases of the junction left unmatched. The CDR3 runs 16 residues. CDR1 is LNHDA, CDR2 SQIVND, per germline (reference sequence).

The V call is TRBV4-3, the J call TRBJ2-1; D call uncertain. This CDR3 has 14 residues. Germline V lookup: CDR1 LGHNA, CDR2 YSLEER. The ends were cut back, 1 base at V and 8 bases at J, with 12 bases in the middle. The CDR3 region is CASSQVWARDEQFF. The CDR3 DNA follows: TGCGCCAGCAGCCAAGTGTGGGCGCGAGATGAGCAGTTCTTC.

V usage is TRBV4-1 and J usage is TRBJ1-2; D ambiguous. The germline gives CDR1 MGHRA, CDR2 YSYEKL. V gave up 1 base and J gave up 5 bases, with 11 bases separating them. This CDR3 spans 14 amino acids. CDR3 bases: TGCGCCAGCAGCCAAGGGTCTGTCGGGTATGGCTACACCTTC. This translates into CASSQGSVGYGYTF.

The genes are TRBV27 and TRBJ1-2; 8 bases agree with TRBD1. Per the germline V gene, CDR1 is MNHEY and CDR2 is SMNVEV (reference sequence). Germline trimming cut 5 bases from V and 4 bases from J; bases unmatched to any gene: 6. This CDR3 spans 14 amino acids. The CDR3 DNA is TGTGCCAGCAGTCGGACAGGGTCCATCTATGGCTACACCTTC. Translating gives CASSRTGSIYGYTF.

The rearrangement joins TRBV6-1 to TRBJ1-5; D remains ambiguous. This CDR3 spans 15 amino acids. Trimming stripped 1 base from V and 0 bases from J, with 7 bases between. Germline CDR1 reads MNHNS; CDR2 reads SASEGT. This CDR3 is CASSEGTVSNQPQHF. The CDR3 coding sequence is TGTGCCAGCAGTGAAGGGACTGTTAGCAATCAGCCCCAGCATTTT.

The CDR3 spells CASSLQWDTQYF. The DNA for the CDR3 is TGTGCCAGCAGTTTACAGTGGGATACGCAGTATTTT. The chain links TRBV12-3 or TRBV12-4 to TRBJ2-3; no firm D call. The CDR3 length is 12 residues. The ends were cut back, 2 bases at V and 6 bases at J, with 6 bases in the middle.

J is TRBJ2-7 and V is TRBV6-2 or TRBV6-3, with a weak D call TRBD1 (6 bases). The V end was cut by 5 bases, the J end by 1 base, with 9 bases between. The CDR3 is 13 amino acids. Germline loops: CDR1 MNHEY, CDR2 SVGEGT. The DNA of the CDR3 is TGTGCCAGCAGTGCCCAGGGGTCCTACGAGCAGTACTTC. Translating it yields CASSAQGSYEQYF.

This chain joins TRBV18 and TRBJ2-5, with D possibly TRBD1 on 5 matching bases. The germline V gene has CDR1 KGHSH and CDR2 LQKENI. CDR3 length equals 15 residues. Trimming took 0 bases from V and 4 from J, leaving 12 bases between them. The CDR3 spells CASSPPGRVGETQYF. CDR3 nucleotides: TGTGCCAGCTCACCACCGGGCAGGGTCGGAGAGACCCAGTACTTC.

The rearrangement uses TRBV12-5 and TRBJ1-1; the D is unclear. V was trimmed by 1 base and J by 0 bases, leaving 6 bases between them. The CDR3 sequence is 14 residues long. The germline V gene has CDR1 LGHNT and CDR2 FRNRAP. CDR3 DNA: TGTGCTAGTGGTTTGGGGGCAATGAACACTGAAGCTTTCTTT. This encodes CASGLGAMNTEAFF.

The rearrangement uses TRBV5-1 and TRBJ2-5; 13 bases agree with TRBD2. The CDR3 runs 15 residues. V was clipped by 4 bases and J by 5 bases; unmatched bases: 5. The germline CDR1 and CDR2 sequences are SGHRS and YFSETQ. CDR3 in DNA: TGCGCCAGCAGCCCACGGACTAGCGGGGGTGAGACCCAGTACTTC. Its translation is CASSPRTSGGETQYF.

This clone came up once. This rearrangement joins TRBV11-3 to TRBJ1-1; tentatively, D is TRBD1 (6 bases). The CDR3 has 16 amino acids. V lost 1 base, J lost 1 base, and 13 bases lay in between. The germline CDR1 and CDR2 sequences are SGHNT and YENEEA. CDR3 residues: CASSLGGGNQNTEAFF. CDR3 in DNA: TGTGCCAGCAGCTTAGGAGGGGGAAACCAGAACACTGAAGCTTTCTTT.

This clone was recorded once. The chain uses TRBV19 and TRBJ2-3; 8 nucleotides align to TRBD2. CDR1 LNHDA and CDR2 SQIVND come from the germline V gene (reference sequence). This CDR3 is built from 16 residues. V was clipped by 5 bases and J by 0 bases; unmatched bases: 7. CDR3 in amino acids: CASSSRGGRSTDTQYF. CDR3 sequence (DNA): TGTGCCAGTAGTTCACGCGGGGGGCGGAGCACAGATACGCAGTATTTT.

J is TRBJ1-2 and V is TRBV30; D is uncertain. Germline-derived CDR1 and CDR2 are GTSNPN and SVGIG (reference sequence). The CDR3 sequence is 14 residues long. V dropped 4 bases and J dropped 4 bases, with 16 bases sitting between them. The DNA for the CDR3 is TGTGCCTGGACTATTGCGGGCCGAAGCTATGGCTACACCTTC. Its protein product is CAWTIAGRSYGYTF.

As to this clone: Other DNA sequences in the same sample also yield this CDR3. The chain recombines TRBV5-1 with TRBJ2-2; 7 nucleotides agree with TRBD1. V lost 4 bases, J lost 6 bases, and 3 bases stayed unmatched. Germline loops: CDR1 SGHRS, CDR2 YFSETQ. The length of the CDR3 is 13 residues. This CDR3 is CASSPQGAGELFF. In nucleotides, the CDR3 is TGCGCCAGCAGCCCCCAGGGGGCCGGGGAGCTGTTTTTT.

The V gene is TRBV6-5, the J gene TRBJ1-2, with TRBD1 matching over 7 bases. Germline CDR1 and CDR2: MNHEY and SVGAGI. V lost 4 bases and J lost 0; bases outside the gene matches: 8. This CDR3 has 16 amino acids. The CDR3 reads CASSFSTGTANYGYTF. CDR3 nucleotide sequence: TGTGCCAGCAGTTTCTCCACCGGGACAGCTAACTATGGCTACACCTTC.

This clone appeared a few times. Additional DNA sequences in this sample encode the identical CDR3. This chain uses TRBV4-1 with TRBJ2-2; 13 positions agree with TRBD2. Trimming cost V 4 bases and J 1 base; bases outside gene matches: 3. The CDR3 totals 17 residues. Per germline, CDR1 MGHRA and CDR2 YSYEKL. The CDR3 bases are TGCGCCAGCAGCCGCGGACTAGCGGGGGTGAACACCGGGGAGCTGTTTTTT. Its translation: CASSRGLAGVNTGELFF.

This chain links TRBV9 with TRBJ2-1; 8 bases map to TRBD1. J lost 0 bases, V lost 2 bases, and 4 bases had no gene match. The CDR3 has 16 residues. Looked up from germline, CDR1 is SGDLS and CDR2 is YYNGEE. CDR3 protein: CASSVGQGFSYNEQFF. For the CDR3, the DNA is TGTGCCAGCAGCGTCGGACAGGGTTTCTCCTACAATGAGCAGTTCTTC.